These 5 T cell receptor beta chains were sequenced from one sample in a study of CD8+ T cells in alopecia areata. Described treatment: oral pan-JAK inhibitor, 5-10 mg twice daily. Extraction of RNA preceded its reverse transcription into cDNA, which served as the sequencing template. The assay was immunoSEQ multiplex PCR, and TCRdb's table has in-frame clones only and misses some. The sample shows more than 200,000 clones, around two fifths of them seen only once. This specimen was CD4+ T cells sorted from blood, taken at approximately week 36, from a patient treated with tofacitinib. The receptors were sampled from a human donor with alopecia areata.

The CDR3 loop reads CASSVHLPPDTQYF. The CDR3, as DNA: TGTGCCAGCAGCGTACACCTTCCCCCAGATACGCAGTATTTT. The rearrangement joins TRBV11-2 to TRBJ2-3; no clear D gene. The CDR3 runs to 14 residues. Germline-derived CDR1 and CDR2 are SGHAT and FQNNGV. The ends were cut back, 5 bases at V and 4 bases at J, with 13 bases in the middle.

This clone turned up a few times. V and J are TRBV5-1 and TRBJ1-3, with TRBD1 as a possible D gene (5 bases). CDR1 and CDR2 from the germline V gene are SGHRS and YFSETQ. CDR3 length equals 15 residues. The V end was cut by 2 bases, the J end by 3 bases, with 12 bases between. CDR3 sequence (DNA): TGCGCCAGCAGCTTCGGGGGAGTAGGTGGAAACACCATATATTTT. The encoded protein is CASSFGGVGGNTIYF. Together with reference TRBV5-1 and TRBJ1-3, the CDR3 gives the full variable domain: KAGVTQTPRYLIKTRGQQVTLSCSPISGHRSVSWYQQTPGQGLQFLFEYFSETQRNKGNFPGRFSGRQFSNSRSEMNVSTLELGDSALYLCASSFGGVGGNTIYFGEGSWLTVV.

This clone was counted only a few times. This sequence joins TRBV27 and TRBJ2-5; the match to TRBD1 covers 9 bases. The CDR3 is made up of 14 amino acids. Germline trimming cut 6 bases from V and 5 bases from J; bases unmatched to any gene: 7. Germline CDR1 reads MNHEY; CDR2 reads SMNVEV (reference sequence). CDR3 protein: CASSTGTGFETQYF. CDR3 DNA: TGTGCCAGCAGCACTGGGACAGGGTTTGAGACCCAGTACTTC.

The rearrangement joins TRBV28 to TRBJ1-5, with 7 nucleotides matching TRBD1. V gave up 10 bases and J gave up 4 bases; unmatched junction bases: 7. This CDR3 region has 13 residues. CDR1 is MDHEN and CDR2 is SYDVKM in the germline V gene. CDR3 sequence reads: CATLQDRNQPQHF. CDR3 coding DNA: TGTGCCACCCTACAGGACAGGAATCAGCCCCAGCATTTT. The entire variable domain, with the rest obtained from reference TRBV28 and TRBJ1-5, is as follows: DVKVTQSSRYLVKRTGEKVFLECVQDMDHENMFWYRQDPGLGLRLIYFSYDVKMKEKGDIPEGYSVSREKKERFSLILESASTNQTSMYLCATLQDRNQPQHFGDGTRLSIL.

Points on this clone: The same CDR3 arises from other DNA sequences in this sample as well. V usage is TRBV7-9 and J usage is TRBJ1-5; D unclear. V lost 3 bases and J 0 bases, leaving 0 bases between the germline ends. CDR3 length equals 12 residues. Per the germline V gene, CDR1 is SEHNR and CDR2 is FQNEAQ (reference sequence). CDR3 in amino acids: CASSFSNQPQHF. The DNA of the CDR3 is TGTGCCAGCAGCTTTAGCAATCAGCCCCAGCATTTT.